Below are 8 T cell receptor beta chains sequenced from a single sample in a study of T-cell reconstitution after alpha-beta-depleted transplantation in children (dated by TCRdb to 2016 to 2017). The sample's treatment or condition label, decoded: allogeneic hematopoietic cell transplantation with graft depleted of TCRalphabeta T cells and CD19 B cells. Library preparation employed PCR. Sequenced using an Illumina HiSeq 2500. Molecular barcoding was employed in the preparation of TCR libraries, with unique molecular identifiers being used to normalize TCRbeta repertoire quantification. TCRdb reran the public reads through fastp at Q25 and MiXCR, keeping productive beta chains. CDR3 protein duplicates are merged, each entry listing the most common genes and DNA. In all, the sample holds 400,000 to 450,000 distinct CDR3 sequences, and around two fifths of those were seen once. The top ten constitute 25% to 30% of the sample.

The specimen was PBMCs, collected before TCRalphabeta/CD19-depleted stem cell transplant. These receptors came from a girl aged 2 to 10 with aplastic anemia, due to receive a stem cell transplant.

This chain links TRBV10-3 with TRBJ2-5; TRBD2 agrees at 14 bases. The V gene's germline CDR1 is ENHRY and CDR2 SYGVKD. The CDR3 is 15 amino acids. The V segment lost 4 bases and the J segment 5 bases; nucleotides outside the gene matches: 3. CDR3 sequence (DNA): TGTGCCATCAGTGGGGGACTAGCGGGAGTGGAGACCCAGTACTTC. Protein: CAISGGLAGVETQYF.

This clonotype was detected many times. The chain carries TRBV7-9 and TRBJ1-1, with a tentative D call TRBD1 (6 bases). CDR1 is SEHNR and CDR2 is FQNEAQ in the germline V gene (reference sequence). With 0 bases removed from V and 5 bases from J, the gap between germline ends came to 7 bases. This CDR3 spans 13 amino acids. DNA of the CDR3: TGTGCCAGCAGCTTAGCGACAGGTACTGAAGCTTTCTTT. Translated, it gives CASSLATGTEAFF.

The sample holds a few counts of this clonotype. The chain links TRBV12-3 or TRBV12-4 to TRBJ1-2; D remains ambiguous. This CDR3 spans 13 amino acids. The V and J ends lost 5 bases and 8 bases respectively, with 15 bases between them. CDR3 sequence reads: CASSNMDPTGYTF. The CDR3 DNA reads TGTGCCAGCAGTAATATGGACCCTACGGGCTACACCTTC.

This clonotype was counted a few times. The CDR3 is CASSPREGLANEQFF. The DNA for the CDR3 is TGTGCCAGCAGCCCAAGGGAGGGACTAGCAAATGAGCAGTTCTTC. This chain joins TRBV7-9 and TRBJ2-1, with 9 bases aligning to TRBD2. Germline CDR1 is SEHNR and CDR2 is FQNEAQ (reference sequence). The CDR3 covers 15 residues. V was pared by 5 bases and J by 7 bases, with 9 bases of the junction left unmatched.

This clonotype was detected ten times or more. The V call is TRBV9, the J call TRBJ2-5; D gene uncertain. V was shortened by 1 base and J by 1 base, with 11 bases between the two germline ends. The CDR3 is 15 amino acids. The germline V gene has CDR1 SGDLS and CDR2 YYNGEE. CDR3 sequence (DNA): TGTGCCAGCAGCGTATCGGGTACCAGCCAAGAGACCCAGTACTTC. It encodes CASSVSGTSQETQYF.

This chain links TRBV28 with TRBJ2-5; D remains unclear. With 3 bases removed from V and 5 bases from J, the gap between germline ends came to 10 bases. CDR1 and CDR2 from the germline V gene are MDHEN and SYDVKM. The CDR3 runs to 13 residues. In nucleotides, the CDR3 is TGTGCCAGCAGTTTGGTGGCAGCGGAGACCCAGTACTTC. Its translation is CASSLVAAETQYF.

The chain carries TRBV18 and TRBJ2-7, with D maybe TRBD2 (6 bases). The CDR3 has 15 amino acids. V lost 0 bases and J lost 3, with 12 bases in between. CDR1 is KGHSH, CDR2 LQKENI, per germline. In nucleotides, the CDR3 is TGTGCCAGCTCACCACCGGGACTCTGGCACTACGAGCAGTACTTC. Translating gives CASSPPGLWHYEQYF.

V is TRBV4-2 and J is TRBJ2-3, with 12 bases fitting TRBD2. The junction had 9 bases not matched to a gene; V was cut back by 0 bases and J by 5 bases. Germline loops: CDR1 LGHNA, CDR2 YNFKEQ. This CDR3 has 18 amino acids. CDR3 in DNA: TGTGCCAGCAGCCAAGAAAGGCTAGCGGGAGGGCCGGAAGATACGCAGTATTTT. It translates to CASSQERLAGGPEDTQYF.